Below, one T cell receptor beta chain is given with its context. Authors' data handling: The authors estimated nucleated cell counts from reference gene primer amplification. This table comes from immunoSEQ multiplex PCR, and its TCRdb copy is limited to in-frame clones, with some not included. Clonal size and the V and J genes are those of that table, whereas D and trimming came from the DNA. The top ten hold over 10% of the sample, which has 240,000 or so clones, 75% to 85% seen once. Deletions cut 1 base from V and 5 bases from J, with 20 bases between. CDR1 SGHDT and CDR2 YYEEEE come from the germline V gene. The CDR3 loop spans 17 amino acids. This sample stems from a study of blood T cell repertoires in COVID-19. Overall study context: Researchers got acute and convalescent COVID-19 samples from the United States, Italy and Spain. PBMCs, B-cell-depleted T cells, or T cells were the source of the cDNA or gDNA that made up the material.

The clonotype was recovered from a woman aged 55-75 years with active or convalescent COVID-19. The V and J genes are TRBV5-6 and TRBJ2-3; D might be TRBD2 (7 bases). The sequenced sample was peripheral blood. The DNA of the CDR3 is TGTGCCAGCAGCTTGTACGGGGGGCGCGGGGAAGGAGATACGCAGTATTTT. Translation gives CASSLYGGRGEGDTQYF. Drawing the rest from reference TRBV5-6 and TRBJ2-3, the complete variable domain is DAGVTQSPTHLIKTRGQQVTLRCSPKSGHDTVSWYQQALGQGPQFIFQYYEEEERQRGNFPDRFSGHQFPNYSSELNVNALLLGDSALYLCASSLYGGRGEGDTQYFGPGTRLTVL.